This is a list of T cell receptor beta chains from one sample in a study of Graves' ophthalmopathy and Graves' hyperthyroidism. TCRdb re-called the multiplex PCR reads with MiXCR, one entry per CDR3 protein. The top ten hold 44% of the sample, which has around 670,000 distinct CDR3 sequences, around 40% seen once. The sequencing sample was made of peripheral blood. These receptors were collected from an adult man with Graves' ophthalmopathy. Each CDR3 is given with its conserved first and last residue. D genes are given only for firm matches. Rows may omit the clone size; those that give it use once, few, many or a size class.

V: TRBV29-1
J: TRBJ1-2
D: .
size: .
DNA: TGCAGCGTAGTACAGGGCAACTATGGCTACACCTTC
CDR3: CSVVQGNYGYTF

V: TRBV12-3/TRBV12-4
J: TRBJ2-5
D: .
size: .
DNA: TGTGCCAGCAGAGATGACACTATCGAGACCCAGTACTTC
CDR3: CASRDDTIETQYF

V: TRBV10-3
J: TRBJ2-6
D: .
size: few
DNA: TGTGCCGGCCGCAAATCTGGGGCCAACGTCCTGACTTTC
CDR3: CAGRKSGANVLTF

V: TRBV29-1
J: TRBJ2-7
D: .
size: .
DNA: TGCAGCGTGAAACAGAGAATATCCTACGAGCAGTACTTC
CDR3: CSVKQRISYEQYF

V: TRBV7-9
J: TRBJ2-7
D: .
size: once
DNA: TGTGCCAGCAGCTTCCGGGGTTACGAGCGGTACTTC
CDR3: CASSFRGYERYF

V: TRBV7-3
J: TRBJ2-2
D: TRBD1
size: few
DNA: TGTGCCAGCAGCCCAGGGGGCGGAGCCGGGGAGCTGTTTTTT
CDR3: CASSPGGGAGELFF

V: TRBV29-1
J: TRBJ1-4
D: TRBD1
size: many
DNA: TGCAGCGTGGCCAGGGGGTCCGGTGAAAAACTGTTTTTT
CDR3: CSVARGSGEKLFF

V: TRBV7-9
J: TRBJ1-5
D: .
size: .
DNA: TGTGCCAGCAGCTTAGCAGGGGCCACCGAGCATTTT
CDR3: CASSLAGATEHF

V: TRBV7-3
J: TRBJ2-7
D: .
size: many
DNA: TGTGCCAGCAGCCCATCGGCGACAGACGTCTACGAGCAGTACTTC
CDR3: CASSPSATDVYEQYF

V: TRBV24-1
J: TRBJ2-7
D: .
size: many
DNA: TGTGCCACCAGTGATGGACCCTTCAATAACTACGAGCAGTACTTC
CDR3: CATSDGPFNNYEQYF

V: TRBV14
J: TRBJ1-4
D: .
size: .
DNA: TGTGCCAGCAGCCCACAGGAGACGAATGAAAAACTGTTTTTT
CDR3: CASSPQETNEKLFF

V: TRBV10-2
J: TRBJ2-7
D: TRBD2
size: few
DNA: TGCGCCAGCAGTGCCGCTGGGGAGGGTGTTGACGAGCAGTACTTC
CDR3: CASSAAGEGVDEQYF